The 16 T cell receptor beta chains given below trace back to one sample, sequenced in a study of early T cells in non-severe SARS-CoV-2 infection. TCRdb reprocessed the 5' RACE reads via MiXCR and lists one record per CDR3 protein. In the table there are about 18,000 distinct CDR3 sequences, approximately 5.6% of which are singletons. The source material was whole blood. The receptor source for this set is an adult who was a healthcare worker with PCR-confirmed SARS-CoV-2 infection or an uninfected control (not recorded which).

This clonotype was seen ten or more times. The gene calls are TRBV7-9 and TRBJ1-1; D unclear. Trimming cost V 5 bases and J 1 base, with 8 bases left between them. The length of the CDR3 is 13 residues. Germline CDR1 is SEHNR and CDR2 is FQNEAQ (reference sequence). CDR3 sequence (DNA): TGTGCCAGCAGCCAAGACCAGAACACTGAAGCTTTCTTT. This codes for CASSQDQNTEAFF.

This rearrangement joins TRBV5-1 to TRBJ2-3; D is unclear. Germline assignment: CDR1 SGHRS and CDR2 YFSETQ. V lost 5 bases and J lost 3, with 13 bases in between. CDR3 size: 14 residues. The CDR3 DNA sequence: TGCGCCAGCAGTCTCCTGTTAAGTACAGATACGCAGTATTTT. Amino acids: CASSLLLSTDTQYF.

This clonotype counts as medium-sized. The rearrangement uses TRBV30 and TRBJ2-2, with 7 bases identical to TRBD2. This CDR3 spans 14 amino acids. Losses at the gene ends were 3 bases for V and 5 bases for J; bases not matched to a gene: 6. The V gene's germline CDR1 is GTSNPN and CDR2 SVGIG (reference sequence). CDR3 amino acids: CAWSEGRETGELFF. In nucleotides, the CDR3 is TGTGCCTGGAGCGAAGGGAGGGAAACCGGGGAGCTGTTTTTT.

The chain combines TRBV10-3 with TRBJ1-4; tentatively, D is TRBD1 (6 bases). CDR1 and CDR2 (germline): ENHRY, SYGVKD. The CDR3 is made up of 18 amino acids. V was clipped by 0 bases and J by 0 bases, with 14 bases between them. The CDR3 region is CAISESPDSRSTNEKLFF. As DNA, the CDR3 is TGTGCCATCAGTGAGTCTCCGGACAGTCGTTCAACTAATGAAAAACTGTTTTTT.

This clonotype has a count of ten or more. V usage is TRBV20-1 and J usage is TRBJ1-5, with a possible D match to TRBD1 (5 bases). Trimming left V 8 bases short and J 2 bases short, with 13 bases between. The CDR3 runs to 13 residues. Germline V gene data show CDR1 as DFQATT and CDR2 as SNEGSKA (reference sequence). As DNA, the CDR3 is TGCAGTTCGGGGGGAAAGGGCAATCAGCCCCAGCATTTT. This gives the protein CSSGGKGNQPQHF.

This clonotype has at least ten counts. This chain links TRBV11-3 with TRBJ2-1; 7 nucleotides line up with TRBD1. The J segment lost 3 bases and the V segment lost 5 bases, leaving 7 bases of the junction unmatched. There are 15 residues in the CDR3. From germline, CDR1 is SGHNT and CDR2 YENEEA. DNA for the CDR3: TGTGCCAGCAGCACCAGAGGGGGCGACTACAATGAGCAGTTCTTC. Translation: CASSTRGGDYNEQFF. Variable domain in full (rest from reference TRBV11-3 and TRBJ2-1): EAGVVQSPRYKIIEKKQPVAFWCNPISGHNTLYWYLQNLGQGPELLIRYENEEAVDDSQLPKDRFSAERLKGVDSTLKIQPAELGDSAVYLCASSTRGGDYNEQFFGPGTRLTVL.

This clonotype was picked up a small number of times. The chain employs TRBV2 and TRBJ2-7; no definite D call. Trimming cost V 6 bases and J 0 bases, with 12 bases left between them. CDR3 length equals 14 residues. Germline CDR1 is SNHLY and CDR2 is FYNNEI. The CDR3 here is CASSTLGSSYEQYF. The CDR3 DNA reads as TGTGCCAGCAGCACGCTAGGTAGCTCCTACGAGCAGTACTTC.

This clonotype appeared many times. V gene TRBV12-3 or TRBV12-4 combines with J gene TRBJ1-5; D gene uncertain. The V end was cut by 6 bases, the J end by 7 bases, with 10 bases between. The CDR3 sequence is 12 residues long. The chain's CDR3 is CASSVDSQPQHF. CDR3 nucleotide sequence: TGTGCCAGCAGCGTTGATTCACAGCCCCAGCATTTT.

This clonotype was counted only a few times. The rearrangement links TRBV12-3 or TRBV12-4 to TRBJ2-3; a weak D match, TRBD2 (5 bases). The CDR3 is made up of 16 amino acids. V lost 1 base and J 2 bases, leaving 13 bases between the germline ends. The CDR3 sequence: CASSLGERTPTDTQYF. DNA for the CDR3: TGTGCCAGCAGTTTAGGTGAGCGGACCCCCACAGATACGCAGTATTTT.

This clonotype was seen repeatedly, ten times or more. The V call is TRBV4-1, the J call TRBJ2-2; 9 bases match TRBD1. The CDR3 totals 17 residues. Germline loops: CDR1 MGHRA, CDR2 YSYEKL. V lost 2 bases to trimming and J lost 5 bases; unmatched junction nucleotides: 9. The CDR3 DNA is TGCGCCAGCAGCCAATACCACGGACAGGGGCGAACCGGGGAGCTGTTTTTT. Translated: CASSQYHGQGRTGELFF.

The CDR3 nucleotides read TGCAGCGTTAGGACAGGAGATAACTATGGCTACACCTTC. Protein product: CSVRTGDNYGYTF. This chain uses TRBV29-1 with TRBJ1-2; 7 bases map to TRBD1. The CDR3 loop spans 13 amino acids. V trimming: 5 bases; J trimming: 1 base; junction bases outside the gene matches: 4. Germline-derived CDR1 and CDR2 are SQVTM and ANQGSEA.

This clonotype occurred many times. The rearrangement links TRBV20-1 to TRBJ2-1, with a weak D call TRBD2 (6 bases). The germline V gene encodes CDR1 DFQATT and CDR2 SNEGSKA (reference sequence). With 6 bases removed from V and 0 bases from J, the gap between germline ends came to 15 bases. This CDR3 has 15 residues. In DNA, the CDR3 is TGCAGTGCCCCTCGGACTACCGACTCCTACAATGAGCAGTTCTTC. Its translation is CSAPRTTDSYNEQFF.

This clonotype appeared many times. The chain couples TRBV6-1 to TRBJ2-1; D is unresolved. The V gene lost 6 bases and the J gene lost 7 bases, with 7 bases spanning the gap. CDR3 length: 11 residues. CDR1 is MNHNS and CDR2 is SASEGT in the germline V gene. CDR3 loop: CASSGLNEQFF. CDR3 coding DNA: TGTGCCAGCAGCGGCCTGAATGAGCAGTTCTTC.

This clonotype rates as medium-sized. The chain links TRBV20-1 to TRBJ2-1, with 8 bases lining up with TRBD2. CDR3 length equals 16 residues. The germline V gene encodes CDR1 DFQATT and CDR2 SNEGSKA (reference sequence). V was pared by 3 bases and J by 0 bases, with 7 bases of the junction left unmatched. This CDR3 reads CSASGGRRVSYNEQFF. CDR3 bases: TGCAGTGCTAGCGGCGGGAGGAGGGTCTCCTACAATGAGCAGTTCTTC.

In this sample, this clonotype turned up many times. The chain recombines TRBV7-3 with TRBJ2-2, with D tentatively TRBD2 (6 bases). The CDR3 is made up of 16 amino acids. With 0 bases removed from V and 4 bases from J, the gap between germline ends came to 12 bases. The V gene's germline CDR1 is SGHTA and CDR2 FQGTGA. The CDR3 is CASSLTVYGGTGELFF. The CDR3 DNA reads TGTGCCAGCAGCTTAACAGTTTACGGGGGCACCGGGGAGCTGTTTTTT.

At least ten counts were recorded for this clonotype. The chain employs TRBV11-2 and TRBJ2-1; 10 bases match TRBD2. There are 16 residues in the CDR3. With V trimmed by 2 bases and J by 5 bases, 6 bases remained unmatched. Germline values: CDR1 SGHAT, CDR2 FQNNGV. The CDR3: CASSLSYSGGNNEQFF. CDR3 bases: TGTGCCAGCAGCTTATCTTATAGCGGGGGGAACAATGAGCAGTTCTTC.